One sample yielded the 12 T cell receptor beta chains listed below, sequenced in a study of Ad26.COV2.S vaccination and SARS-CoV-2 variants. Specified treatment: about 20 received Ad26.COV2.S at low or high dose, single or two shots; a few received placebo; per-sample allocation not given. Sampling was done on day 63 after the first vaccine or placebo injection. The method was immunoSEQ multiplex PCR; TCRdb's version includes in-frame clones alone and lacks a portion of them. The data contain a few hundred thousand clones, around 87% of them seen just once; the ten biggest clones take up roughly 3.1%. Here the sequenced sample was peripheral blood, taken in a trial of Ad26.COV2.S vaccine versus placebo. The source of these receptors is a person between 18 and 60 years old who received the Ad26.COV2.S COVID-19 vaccine or a placebo.

This clone has just a few counts. This sequence joins TRBV14 and TRBJ2-2, with D hard to call. V lost 1 base, J lost 0 bases, and 9 bases lay in between. CDR3 length equals 16 residues. Germline lookup yields CDR1 SGHDN and CDR2 FVKESK. The chain's CDR3 is CASSQVWAANTGELFF. The DNA of the CDR3 is TGTGCCAGCAGCCAAGTTTGGGCAGCGAACACCGGGGAGCTGTTTTTT.

A remark on this clone: Compared with germline, one end of the junction differs, possibly owing to a read error. The V call is TRBV7-7, the J call TRBJ2-5; TRBD1 agrees at 9 bases. CDR3 length: 15 residues. Per the germline V gene, CDR1 is SSHAT and CDR2 is FNYEAQ (reference sequence). Here the CDR3 reads CASSLGQGLKETQYF. The CDR3 DNA follows: TGTGCTAGCAGCCTAGGACAGGGGTTGAAAGAGACCCAGTACTTC.

The chain joins TRBV11-2 to TRBJ2-7; 7 positions agree with TRBD2. This CDR3 spans 16 amino acids. Germline CDR1 is SGHAT and CDR2 is FQNNGV. J was trimmed by 3 bases and V by 0 bases; bases with no gene match: 8. The CDR3 spells CASSLDIGEGYYEQYF. CDR3 DNA: TGTGCCAGCAGCTTAGATATCGGGGAGGGGTACTACGAGCAGTACTTC.

The CDR3 loop is CASSPPSGTQFF. The CDR3 nucleotides are TGTGCCAGCTCACCCCCCTCCGGAACGCAGTTCTTC. The chain combines TRBV18 with TRBJ2-1; D is unresolved. Germline loops: CDR1 KGHSH, CDR2 LQKENI. The germline V and J ends were trimmed by 3 bases and 12 bases, with 12 bases remaining between them. The CDR3 is 12 residues long.

The chain links TRBV27 to TRBJ2-7; either TRBD1 or TRBD2 may fit D (5 bases each). Germline assignment: CDR1 MNHEY and CDR2 SMNVEV (reference sequence). V lost 10 bases, J lost 0 bases, and 19 bases lay in between. CDR3 size: 15 residues. The CDR3 DNA sequence: TGTGCCACCAAACCCCGGGACGGATACTCCTACGAGCAGTACTTC. Translated, it gives CATKPRDGYSYEQYF.

The genes are TRBV4-3 and TRBJ2-2; the D is unclear. Germline V gene data show CDR1 as LGHNA and CDR2 as YSLEER. The CDR3 length is 13 residues. V was shortened by 3 bases and J by 6 bases, with 8 bases between the two germline ends. DNA for the CDR3: TGCGCCAGCAGCCAGGCCACCTCCGGGGAGCTGTTTTTT. Translated, it gives CASSQATSGELFF.

The DNA of the CDR3 is TGTGCCAGCAGTCCCCCGGGACAGGGGCATATTAACTATGGCTACACCTTC. Amino acid sequence: CASSPPGQGHINYGYTF. V and J are TRBV6-6 and TRBJ1-2; 10 bases are a match to TRBD1. Unmatched junction bases numbered 10, after V lost 5 bases and J lost 1 base. CDR1 and CDR2 (germline): MNHNY, SVGAGI (reference sequence). CDR3 length: 17 residues.

The J gene is TRBJ2-3, the V gene TRBV5-4; D possibly corresponds to TRBD2 (6 bases). Germline V gives CDR1 SGHNT, CDR2 YYREEE (reference sequence). The CDR3 totals 12 residues. The ends were cut back, 9 bases at V and 5 bases at J, with 13 bases in the middle. CDR3 in DNA: TGTGCCACCAAGGAGGGGAGAGATACGCAGTATTTT. Amino acids: CATKEGRDTQYF.

This chain links TRBV13 with TRBJ2-2; D call uncertain. V lost 5 bases and J lost 7, with 20 bases in between. The CDR3 runs 16 residues. Germline lookup yields CDR1 PRHDT and CDR2 FYEKMQ (reference sequence). Written as DNA, the CDR3 is TGTGCCAGCAGCCACCCCTCCCAAGTGGAGTTCGGGGAGCTGTTTTTT. Translating gives CASSHPSQVEFGELFF.

This clone was seen a few times. The rearrangement uses TRBV7-2 and TRBJ1-1, with 8 bases identical to TRBD1. This CDR3 is 14 amino acids long. The V segment lost 5 bases and the J segment 3 bases; nucleotides outside the gene matches: 5. The germline CDR1 and CDR2 sequences are SGHTA and FQGNSA. DNA for the CDR3: TGTGCCAGCAGCAAGGGACAGGAGGACACTGAAGCTTTCTTT. Protein product: CASSKGQEDTEAFF.

This chain links TRBV5-5 with TRBJ1-1, with a possible D match to TRBD1 (5 bases). Per germline, CDR1 SGHKS and CDR2 YYEKEE (reference sequence). The CDR3 consists of 14 residues. The ends were cut back, 3 bases at V and 5 bases at J, with 14 bases in the middle. The CDR3 sequence: CASSWGRRWTEAFF. In nucleotides, the CDR3 is TGTGCCAGCAGCTGGGGCAGGAGATGGACTGAAGCTTTCTTT.

The genes are TRBV6-2 or TRBV6-3 and TRBJ2-7; a weak D match, TRBD1 (5 bases). Trimming removed 3 bases from V and 5 bases from J, with 11 bases in between. CDR3 size: 13 residues. Per the germline V gene, CDR1 is MNHEY and CDR2 is SVGEGT. The CDR3 DNA reads as TGTGCCAGCAGTTATTTTGGGGCCGACGAGCAGTACTTC. Encoded protein: CASSYFGADEQYF.